Shown below are 28 T cell receptor beta chains from a single sample sequenced in a study of long-term antiretroviral therapy in people with HIV. The authors ran the immunoSEQ assay, v3.0, at survey level. Profiling relied on immunoSEQ multiplex PCR, and the TCRdb table lists in-frame clones only, not all of them. The repertoire holds about 20,000 clones, 82% seen once, with about 10% in the top ten. Specimen: unsorted PBMCs, collected 2.3 to 2.5 years after starting antiretroviral therapy. The receptors come from a man aged 40-49 years with HIV.

The chain joins TRBV12-5 to TRBJ1-2; D possibly corresponds to TRBD1 (6 bases). The length of the CDR3 is 18 residues. Germline V gene data show CDR1 as LGHNT and CDR2 as FRNRAP. V lost 1 base, J lost 1 base, and 19 bases lay in between. CDR3 sequence: CASGLGATGRGGNYGYTF. As DNA, the CDR3 is TGTGCTAGTGGTTTGGGAGCGACAGGAAGGGGGGGTAACTATGGCTACACCTTC.

The V gene is TRBV19, the J gene TRBJ2-7; 9 nucleotides match TRBD2. This CDR3 comprises 14 residues. With V trimmed by 9 bases and J by 6 bases, 12 bases remained unmatched. The germline CDR1 and CDR2 sequences are LNHDA and SQIVND (reference sequence). CDR3 DNA sequence: TGTGCCAGCAGGGGAGCGGGAGGTCTCGTCGAGCAGTACTTC. It encodes CASRGAGGLVEQYF.

V and J are TRBV29-1 and TRBJ2-5; TRBD1 matches 7 bases. The junction had 11 bases not matched to a gene; V was cut back by 8 bases and J by 5 bases. The CDR3 consists of 13 residues. Germline values: CDR1 SQVTM, CDR2 ANQGSEA. The CDR3 sequence: CSTTGAWAETQYF. The CDR3 region has the DNA TGCAGCACAACAGGGGCCTGGGCGGAGACCCAGTACTTC.

This clone was detected only once. The V call is TRBV4-2, the J call TRBJ2-7, with 9 bases fitting TRBD2. Germline lookup yields CDR1 LGHNA and CDR2 YNFKEQ. Trimming took 0 bases from V and 2 from J; bases not matched to a gene: 14. CDR3 size: 19 residues. The CDR3 loop reads CASSQEVGRSAGGTYEQYF. The CDR3 DNA follows: TGTGCCAGCAGCCAAGAAGTAGGGAGGTCGGCGGGGGGGACCTACGAGCAGTACTTC.

The chain carries TRBV19 and TRBJ2-7; D gene unclear. The V gene's germline CDR1 is LNHDA and CDR2 SQIVND (reference sequence). V lost 4 bases, J lost 1 base, and 14 bases lay in between. This CDR3 contains 15 residues. CDR3 in DNA: TGTGCCAGTAGTACACAAGCCGACGGATCCTACGAGCAGTACTTC. This encodes CASSTQADGSYEQYF.

In this sample, this clone turned up a few times. V is TRBV2 and J is TRBJ2-2; 7 bases agree with TRBD1. Germline V gives CDR1 SNHLY, CDR2 FYNNEI. The CDR3 extends over 16 amino acids. Trimming at V came to 5 bases and at J to 2 bases, leaving 8 bases not matched to a gene. The CDR3 loop reads CASSPRAGGNTGELFF. CDR3 coding DNA: TGTGCCAGCAGTCCTAGAGCAGGGGGTAACACCGGGGAGCTGTTTTTT.

V usage is TRBV7-2 and J usage is TRBJ2-2, with unresolved D. The CDR3 covers 17 residues. CDR1 and CDR2 from the germline V gene are SGHTA and FQGNSA. Trimming removed 5 bases from V and 6 bases from J, with 22 bases in between. The CDR3 region is CASSPLGRTYEAGELFF. CDR3 in DNA: TGTGCCAGCAGCCCCTTAGGACGGACCTACGAGGCCGGGGAGCTGTTTTTT.

The chain's CDR3 is CASSPVDSKNTEAFF. As DNA, the CDR3 is TGTGCCAGCTCACCAGTAGATTCTAAGAACACTGAAGCTTTCTTT. The chain recombines TRBV18 with TRBJ1-1; no reliable D call. This CDR3 comprises 15 residues. Germline V CDR1 and CDR2: KGHSH, LQKENI. Trimming pared 2 bases from V and 1 base from J, leaving 11 bases between.

The table lists this clone with a count of one. The gene calls are TRBV6-6 and TRBJ1-5; 7 positions agree with TRBD1. Germline CDR1 MNHNY, CDR2 SVGAGI (reference sequence). This CDR3 spans 13 amino acids. V lost 4 bases, J lost 6 bases, and 3 bases stayed unmatched. This CDR3 reads CASSLNRGQPQHF. The CDR3 DNA reads TGTGCCAGCAGTTTGAACAGGGGTCAGCCCCAGCATTTT.

This clone was counted between two and nine times. The gene calls are TRBV19 and TRBJ1-3, with D unresolved. Trimming left V 5 bases short and J 8 bases short, with 13 bases between. This CDR3 has 13 amino acids. The germline CDR1 and CDR2 sequences are LNHDA and SQIVND (reference sequence). DNA of the CDR3: TGTGCCAGTAGTCCCTCAATGAGAGACACCATATATTTT. It encodes CASSPSMRDTIYF.

Only a few counts were recorded for this clone. J is TRBJ1-1 and V is TRBV6-1; the match to TRBD1 covers 7 bases. The V gene's germline CDR1 is MNHNS and CDR2 SASEGT. The CDR3 consists of 14 residues. The ends lost 6 bases at V and 1 base at J; junction bases unmatched: 5. The CDR3 here is CASRTGQENTEAFF. The CDR3 DNA sequence: TGTGCCAGCAGGACAGGACAGGAGAACACTGAAGCTTTCTTT.

This sequence joins TRBV5-5 and TRBJ2-7, with TRBD2 as a possible D gene (6 bases). There are 13 residues in the CDR3. The germline gives CDR1 SGHKS, CDR2 YYEKEE (reference sequence). V lost 4 bases and J 7 bases, leaving 15 bases between the germline ends. CDR3 DNA: TGTGCCAGCAGCCACCGACAGCGGGCAGAGCAGTACTTC. It is translated as CASSHRQRAEQYF.

V and J are TRBV5-1 and TRBJ2-5; D could derive from TRBD1 or TRBD2 (5 bases each). The germline V and J ends were trimmed by 2 bases and 5 bases, with 13 bases remaining between them. The CDR3 has 14 residues. Germline CDR1 is SGHRS and CDR2 is YFSETQ. The CDR3 sequence: CASSFVGVDETQYF. CDR3 bases: TGCGCCAGCAGCTTCGTGGGGGTCGACGAGACCCAGTACTTC.

V gene TRBV6-1 combines with J gene TRBJ2-7; no clear D gene. The germline V gene encodes CDR1 MNHNS and CDR2 SASEGT. This CDR3 has 13 residues. V lost 5 bases, J lost 4 bases, and 12 bases lay in between. This chain's CDR3 is CASSKRAEYEQYF. As DNA, the CDR3 is TGTGCCAGCAGTAAAAGGGCAGAATACGAGCAGTACTTC.

CDR3 in amino acids: CASSPKIRSGANVLTF. The DNA of the CDR3 is TGTGCCAGCAGCCCGAAGATCCGCTCTGGGGCCAACGTCCTGACTTTC. This sequence joins TRBV7-8 and TRBJ2-6, with unresolved D. Germline CDR1 is SGHVS and CDR2 is FQNEAQ. The CDR3 sequence is 16 residues long. V was cut by 5 bases and J by 0 bases, with 11 bases left in between.

The chain carries TRBV7-9 and TRBJ2-7; unclear D gene. Germline assignment: CDR1 SEHNR and CDR2 FQNEAQ (reference sequence). Trimming left V 5 bases short and J 3 bases short, with 8 bases between. CDR3 length equals 12 residues. CDR3 in DNA: TGTGCCAGCAGCCCCAGCTACTACGAGCAGTACTTC. This encodes CASSPSYYEQYF.

This clone occurred a few times. J is TRBJ2-7 and V is TRBV28; D possibly corresponds to TRBD1 (6 bases). The CDR3 totals 15 residues. The V and J ends lost 10 bases and 0 bases respectively, with 19 bases between them. Germline V CDR1 and CDR2: MDHEN, SYDVKM. In DNA, the CDR3 is TGTGCCACCGCCCCCCCGAGACAGGACTCCTACGAGCAGTACTTC. Its translation: CATAPPRQDSYEQYF.

The V and J genes are TRBV7-8 and TRBJ2-3; D is unresolved. CDR3 length: 14 amino acids. V lost 5 bases, J lost 5 bases, and 14 bases lay in between. In germline, CDR1 is SGHVS, CDR2 FQNEAQ. DNA of the CDR3: TGTGCCAGCAGCCAAATCAGAAAGCAAGATACGCAGTATTTT. This sequence encodes CASSQIRKQDTQYF.

This chain uses TRBV5-4 with TRBJ2-6; 9 positions match TRBD2. Germline trimming cut 3 bases from V and 2 bases from J; bases unmatched to any gene: 3. The germline V gene has CDR1 SGHNT and CDR2 YYREEE (reference sequence). This CDR3 has 16 residues. The CDR3 DNA reads as TGTGCCAGCAGCTGGGGACTAGCTGCTGGGGCCAACGTCCTGACTTTC. Amino acid sequence: CASSWGLAAGANVLTF. The full variable domain, its missing parts supplied by reference TRBV5-4 and TRBJ2-6, is ETGVTQSPTHLIKTRGQQVTLRCSSQSGHNTVSWYQQALGQGPQFIFQYYREEENGRGNFPPRFSGLQFPNYSSELNVNALELDDSALYLCASSWGLAAGANVLTFGAGSRLTVL.

CDR3 nucleotides: TGTGCCAGCAGCTTAGATCTCGGGGTGGCCGGAAACACCATATATTTT. Its protein is CASSLDLGVAGNTIYF. The chain links TRBV7-6 to TRBJ1-3; no definite D call. CDR1 is SGHVS and CDR2 is FNYEAQ in the germline V gene. The CDR3 runs to 16 residues. Trimming shortened V by 1 base and J by 4 bases, and 14 bases separated the two germline ends.

This chain connects TRBV21-1 to TRBJ2-7; whether TRBD1, the table's D call, matches the DNA was not checked. TRBV21-1 is a listed pseudogene. The CDR3 runs 12 residues. CDR3 DNA sequence: TGTGCCAGCCTTGGGGCGGTTAACGAGCAGTACTTC. It is translated as CASLGAVNEQYF.

V is TRBV5-6 and J is TRBJ1-1; D is undetermined. This CDR3 comprises 13 residues. V gave up 3 bases and J gave up 0 bases, with 6 bases separating them. The V gene's germline CDR1 is SGHDT and CDR2 YYEEEE. The CDR3 spells CASSYPMNTEAFF. CDR3 coding DNA: TGTGCCAGCAGCTACCCCATGAACACTGAAGCTTTCTTT. The full variable domain, with the rest looked up from reference TRBV5-6 and TRBJ1-1, is DAGVTQSPTHLIKTRGQQVTLRCSPKSGHDTVSWYQQALGQGPQFIFQYYEEEERQRGNFPDRFSGHQFPNYSSELNVNALLLGDSALYLCASSYPMNTEAFFGQGTRLTVV.

V gene TRBV6-4 combines with J gene TRBJ2-1; 7 bases align to TRBD1. V lost 5 bases and J lost 6; bases outside the gene matches: 10. The CDR3 totals 15 residues. In germline, CDR1 is MRHNA, CDR2 SNTAGT. The CDR3 DNA is TGTGCCAGCAGTCCACAGGGGTCTTGGTCCAATGAGCAGTTCTTC. Translation gives CASSPQGSWSNEQFF.

This rearrangement joins TRBV6-1 to TRBJ2-1; no clear D gene. The CDR3 extends over 11 amino acids. Trimming stripped 4 bases from V and 8 bases from J, with 6 bases between. CDR1 MNHNS and CDR2 SASEGT come from the germline V gene. This CDR3 is CASSVLDEQFF. CDR3 bases: TGTGCCAGCAGTGTCTTAGATGAGCAGTTCTTC.

The V and J genes are TRBV2 and TRBJ2-5; the match to TRBD2 covers 11 bases. This CDR3 is built from 16 residues. V lost 3 bases, J lost 5 bases, and 8 bases stayed unmatched. CDR1 is SNHLY, CDR2 FYNNEI, per germline. The CDR3 is CASSDDLAGGSETQYF. The CDR3 DNA sequence: TGTGCCAGCAGTGATGACCTAGCGGGAGGTAGCGAGACCCAGTACTTC.

The J gene is TRBJ1-1, the V gene TRBV6-5; no reliable D call. The CDR3 covers 14 residues. Germline V lookup: CDR1 MNHEY, CDR2 SVGAGI. V shed 2 bases and J shed 1 base, with 8 bases lying between them. The CDR3 spells CASSYSQENTEAFF. The DNA of the CDR3 is TGTGCCAGCAGTTACAGCCAGGAGAACACTGAAGCTTTCTTT.

The chain joins TRBV7-9 to TRBJ2-2, with TRBD2 matching 13 bases. Trimming cost V 5 bases and J 10 bases; bases outside gene matches: 7. The CDR3 is made up of 15 amino acids. Germline V CDR1 and CDR2: SEHNR, FQNEAQ (reference sequence). The CDR3 nucleotides are TGTGCCAGCAGCCCGCCGGGACTAGCGGGGACGGAGCTGTTTTTT. It yields the protein CASSPPGLAGTELFF.

The gene calls are TRBV7-2 and TRBJ2-7; unclear D gene. The germline gives CDR1 SGHTA, CDR2 FQGNSA. Trimming took 1 base from V and 3 from J, leaving 10 bases between them. The CDR3 covers 14 residues. CDR3 amino acids: CASSLVSRDYEQYF. The CDR3 nucleotides read TGTGCCAGCAGCTTAGTATCTAGAGACTACGAGCAGTACTTC.